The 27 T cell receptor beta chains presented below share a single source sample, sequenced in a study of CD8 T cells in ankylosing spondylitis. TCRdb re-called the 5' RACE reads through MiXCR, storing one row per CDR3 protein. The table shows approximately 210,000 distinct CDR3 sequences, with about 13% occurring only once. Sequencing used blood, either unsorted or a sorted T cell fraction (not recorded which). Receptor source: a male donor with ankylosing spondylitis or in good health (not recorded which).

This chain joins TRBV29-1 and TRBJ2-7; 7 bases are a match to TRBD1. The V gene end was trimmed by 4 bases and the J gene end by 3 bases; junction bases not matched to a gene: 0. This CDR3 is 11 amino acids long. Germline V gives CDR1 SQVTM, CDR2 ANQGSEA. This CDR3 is CSVAGGYEQYF. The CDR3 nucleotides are TGCAGCGTTGCAGGGGGCTACGAGCAGTACTTC.

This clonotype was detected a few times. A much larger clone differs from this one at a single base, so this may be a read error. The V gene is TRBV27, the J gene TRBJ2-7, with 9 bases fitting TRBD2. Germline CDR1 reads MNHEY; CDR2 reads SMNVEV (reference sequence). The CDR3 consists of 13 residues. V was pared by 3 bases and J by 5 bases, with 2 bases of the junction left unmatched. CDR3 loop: CASSFSSGNEQYF. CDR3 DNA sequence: TGTGCCAGCAGTTTCTCTAGCGGGAACGAGCAGTACTTC.

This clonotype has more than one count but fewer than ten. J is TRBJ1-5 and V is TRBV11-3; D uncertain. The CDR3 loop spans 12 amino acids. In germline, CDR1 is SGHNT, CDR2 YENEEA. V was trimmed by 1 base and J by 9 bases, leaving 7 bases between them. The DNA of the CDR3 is TGTGCCAGCAGCTTAGGGATGGGGCCCCAGCATTTT. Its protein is CASSLGMGPQHF.

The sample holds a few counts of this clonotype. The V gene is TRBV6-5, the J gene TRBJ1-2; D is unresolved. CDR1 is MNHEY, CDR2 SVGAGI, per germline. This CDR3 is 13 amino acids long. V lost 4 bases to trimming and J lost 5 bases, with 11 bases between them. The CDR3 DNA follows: TGTGCCAGCAGTTCTAGCGTGGGTTATGGCTACACCTTC. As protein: CASSSSVGYGYTF.

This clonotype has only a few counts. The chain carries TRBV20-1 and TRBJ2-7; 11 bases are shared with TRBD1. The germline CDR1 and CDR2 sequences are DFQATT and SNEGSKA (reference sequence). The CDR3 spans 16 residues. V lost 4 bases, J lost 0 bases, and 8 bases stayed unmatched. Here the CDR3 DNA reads TGCAGTGCTAAGAATGCCGGGACAGGGGGCTCCTACGAGCAGTACTTC. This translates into CSAKNAGTGGSYEQYF.

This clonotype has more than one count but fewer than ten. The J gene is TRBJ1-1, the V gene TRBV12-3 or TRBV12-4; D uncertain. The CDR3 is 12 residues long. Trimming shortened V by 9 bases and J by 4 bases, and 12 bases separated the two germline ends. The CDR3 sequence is CASASQGTEAFF. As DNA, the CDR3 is TGTGCCAGTGCCTCGCAAGGCACTGAAGCTTTCTTT.

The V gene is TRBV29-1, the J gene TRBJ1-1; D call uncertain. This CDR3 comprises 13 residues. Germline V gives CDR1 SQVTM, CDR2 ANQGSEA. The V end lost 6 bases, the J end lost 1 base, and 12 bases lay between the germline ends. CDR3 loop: CSVPLGGNTEAFF. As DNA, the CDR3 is TGCAGCGTCCCCCTGGGAGGGAACACTGAAGCTTTCTTT.

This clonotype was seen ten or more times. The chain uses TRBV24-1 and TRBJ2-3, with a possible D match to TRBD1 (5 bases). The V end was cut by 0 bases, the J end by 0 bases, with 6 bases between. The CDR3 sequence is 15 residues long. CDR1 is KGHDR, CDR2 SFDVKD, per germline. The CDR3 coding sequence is TGTGCCACCAGTGATTTGGGGGCTAGCACAGATACGCAGTATTTT. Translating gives CATSDLGASTDTQYF.

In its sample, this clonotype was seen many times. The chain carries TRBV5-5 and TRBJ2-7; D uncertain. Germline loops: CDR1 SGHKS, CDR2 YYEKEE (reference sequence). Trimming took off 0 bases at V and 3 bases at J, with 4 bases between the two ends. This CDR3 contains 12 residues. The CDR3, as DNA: TGTGCCAGCAGCTTGGACTTCTACGAGCAGTACTTC. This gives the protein CASSLDFYEQYF.

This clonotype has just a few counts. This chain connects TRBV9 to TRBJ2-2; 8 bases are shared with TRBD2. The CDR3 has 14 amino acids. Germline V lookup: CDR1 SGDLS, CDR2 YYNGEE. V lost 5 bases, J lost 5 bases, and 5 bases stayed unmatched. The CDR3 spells CASSSSGSTGELFF. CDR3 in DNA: TGTGCCAGCAGTTCCAGCGGGAGTACCGGGGAGCTGTTTTTT.

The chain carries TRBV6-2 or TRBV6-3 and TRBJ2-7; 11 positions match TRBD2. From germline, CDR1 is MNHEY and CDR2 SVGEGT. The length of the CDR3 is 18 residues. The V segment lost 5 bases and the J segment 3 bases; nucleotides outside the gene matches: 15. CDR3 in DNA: TGTGCCAGCAGTATCCGGGGTAGCGGGAGGGCCGAAGACTACGAGCAGTACTTC. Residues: CASSIRGSGRAEDYEQYF.

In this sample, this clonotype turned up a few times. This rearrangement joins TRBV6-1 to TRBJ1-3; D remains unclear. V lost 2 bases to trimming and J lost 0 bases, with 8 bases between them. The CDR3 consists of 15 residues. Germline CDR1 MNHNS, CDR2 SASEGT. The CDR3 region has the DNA TGTGCCAGCAGTGAATACGTCTTCTCTGGAAACACCATATATTTT. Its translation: CASSEYVFSGNTIYF.

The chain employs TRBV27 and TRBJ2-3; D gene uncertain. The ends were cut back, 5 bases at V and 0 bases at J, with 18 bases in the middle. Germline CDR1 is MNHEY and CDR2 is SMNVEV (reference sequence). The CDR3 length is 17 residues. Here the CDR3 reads CASSRSGPHRSTDTQYF. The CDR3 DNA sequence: TGTGCCAGCAGTAGATCAGGACCCCACCGGAGCACAGATACGCAGTATTTT.

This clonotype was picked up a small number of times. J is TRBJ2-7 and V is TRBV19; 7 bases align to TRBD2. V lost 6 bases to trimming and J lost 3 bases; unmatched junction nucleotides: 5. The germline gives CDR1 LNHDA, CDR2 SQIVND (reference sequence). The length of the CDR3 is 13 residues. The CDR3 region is CASSRDYRYEQYF. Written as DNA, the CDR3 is TGTGCCAGTAGCCGGGACTACCGCTACGAGCAGTACTTC.

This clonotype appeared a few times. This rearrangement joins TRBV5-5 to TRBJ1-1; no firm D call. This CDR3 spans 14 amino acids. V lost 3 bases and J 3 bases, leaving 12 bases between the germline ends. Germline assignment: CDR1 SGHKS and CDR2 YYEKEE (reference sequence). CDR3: CASSSGKGDTEAFF. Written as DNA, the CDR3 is TGTGCCAGCAGCTCGGGGAAGGGAGACACTGAAGCTTTCTTT.

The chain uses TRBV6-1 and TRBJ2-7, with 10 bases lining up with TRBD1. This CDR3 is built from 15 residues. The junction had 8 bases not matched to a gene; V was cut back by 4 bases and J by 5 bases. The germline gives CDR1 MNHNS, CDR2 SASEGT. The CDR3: CASSAPGTGENEQYF. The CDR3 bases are TGTGCCAGCAGTGCACCCGGGACAGGGGAGAACGAGCAGTACTTC.

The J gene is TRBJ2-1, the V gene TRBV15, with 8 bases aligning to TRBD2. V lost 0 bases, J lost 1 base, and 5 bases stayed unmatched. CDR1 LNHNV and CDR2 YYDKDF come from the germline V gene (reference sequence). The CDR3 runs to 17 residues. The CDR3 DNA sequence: TGTGCCACCAGCAGAGATCTATTAGCGGGGTCCTACAATGAGCAGTTCTTC. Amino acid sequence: CATSRDLLAGSYNEQFF.

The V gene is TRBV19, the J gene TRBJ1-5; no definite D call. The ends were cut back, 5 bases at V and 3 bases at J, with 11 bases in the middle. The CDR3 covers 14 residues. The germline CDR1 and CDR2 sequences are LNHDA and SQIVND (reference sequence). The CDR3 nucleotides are TGTGCCAGTAGTGACAACCTCGACAATCAGCCCCAGCATTTT. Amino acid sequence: CASSDNLDNQPQHF.

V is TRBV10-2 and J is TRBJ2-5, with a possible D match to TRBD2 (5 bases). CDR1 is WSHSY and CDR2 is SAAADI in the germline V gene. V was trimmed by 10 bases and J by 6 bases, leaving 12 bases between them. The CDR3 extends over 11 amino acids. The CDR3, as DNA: TGCGCCACCGACACGGGAAAGACCCAGTACTTC. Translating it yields CATDTGKTQYF.

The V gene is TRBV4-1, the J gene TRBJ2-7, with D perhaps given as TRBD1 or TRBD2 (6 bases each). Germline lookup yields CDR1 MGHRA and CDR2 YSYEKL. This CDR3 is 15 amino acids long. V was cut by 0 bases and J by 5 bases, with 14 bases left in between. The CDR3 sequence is CASSQDRGGLDEQYF. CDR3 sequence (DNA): TGCGCCAGCAGCCAAGATCGTGGGGGGCTGGACGAGCAGTACTTC.

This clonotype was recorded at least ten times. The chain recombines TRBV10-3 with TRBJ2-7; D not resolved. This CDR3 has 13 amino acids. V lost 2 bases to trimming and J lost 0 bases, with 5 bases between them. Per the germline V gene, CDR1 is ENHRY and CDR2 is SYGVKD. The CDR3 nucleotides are TGTGCCATCAGTGAGGTAGACTCCTACGAGCAGTACTTC. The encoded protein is CAISEVDSYEQYF.

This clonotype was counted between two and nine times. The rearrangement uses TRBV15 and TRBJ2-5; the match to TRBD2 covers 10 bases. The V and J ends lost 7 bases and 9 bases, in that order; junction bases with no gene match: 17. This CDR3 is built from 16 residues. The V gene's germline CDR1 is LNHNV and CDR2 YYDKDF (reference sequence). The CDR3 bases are TGTGCCACCACAGAAAGCGGGGGGGCCTCCGTATGGGCCCAGTACTTC. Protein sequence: CATTESGGASVWAQYF.

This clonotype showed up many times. CDR3 sequence: CASSLGTGVIGTGELFF. The CDR3 DNA follows: TGTGCCAGCAGTTTGGGGACAGGGGTAATAGGCACCGGGGAGCTGTTTTTT. This sequence joins TRBV27 and TRBJ2-2; 10 bases fit TRBD1. V lost 3 bases and J lost 4; bases outside the gene matches: 8. This CDR3 comprises 17 residues. Germline-derived CDR1 and CDR2 are MNHEY and SMNVEV (reference sequence).

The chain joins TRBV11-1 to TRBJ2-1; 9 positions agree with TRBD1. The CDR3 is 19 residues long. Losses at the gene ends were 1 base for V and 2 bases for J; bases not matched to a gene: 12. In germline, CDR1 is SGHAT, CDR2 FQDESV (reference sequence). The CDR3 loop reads CASSLVGQGIFSAYNEQFF. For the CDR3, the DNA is TGTGCCAGCAGCTTAGTGGGACAGGGTATTTTCAGCGCCTACAATGAGCAGTTCTTC.

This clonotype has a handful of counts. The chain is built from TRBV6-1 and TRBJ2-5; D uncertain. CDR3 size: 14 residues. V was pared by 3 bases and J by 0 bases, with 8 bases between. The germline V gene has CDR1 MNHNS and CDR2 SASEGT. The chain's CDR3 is CASSEDGYQETQYF. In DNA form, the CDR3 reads TGTGCCAGCAGTGAGGACGGGTACCAAGAGACCCAGTACTTC.

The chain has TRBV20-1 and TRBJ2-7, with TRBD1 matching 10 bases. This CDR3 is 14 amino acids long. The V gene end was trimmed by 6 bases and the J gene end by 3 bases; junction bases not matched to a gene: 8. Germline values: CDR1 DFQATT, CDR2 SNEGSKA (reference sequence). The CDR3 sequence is CSAGGTGDLYEQYF. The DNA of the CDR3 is TGCAGTGCCGGAGGGACAGGGGACCTCTACGAGCAGTACTTC.

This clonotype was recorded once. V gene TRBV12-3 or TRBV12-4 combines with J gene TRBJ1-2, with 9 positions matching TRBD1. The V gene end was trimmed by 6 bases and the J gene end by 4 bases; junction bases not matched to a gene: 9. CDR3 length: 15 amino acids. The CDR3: CASSETGGSFYGYTF. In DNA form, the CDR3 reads TGTGCCAGCAGCGAAACAGGGGGCTCCTTCTATGGCTACACCTTC.